This T cell receptor beta chain was sequenced for a study of T cell changes during pregnancy in multiple sclerosis. TCRdb keeps only in-frame clones here, not all; method: immunoSEQ multiplex PCR. The sample lists 45,000 to 60,000 clones, approximately 90% occurring once. The junction had 8 bases not matched to a gene; V was cut back by 8 bases and J by 3 bases. CDR1 is SGHRS and CDR2 is YFSETQ in the germline V gene. The CDR3 consists of 14 residues. This sequence originates from a female donor with multiple sclerosis, enrolled in a pregnancy study. This rearrangement joins TRBV5-1 to TRBJ1-1; 9 bases match TRBD1. The specimen comprised peripheral blood, sampled in the first trimester of pregnancy. CDR3 sequence reads: CASYRGLLDTEAFF. The DNA for the CDR3 is TGCGCCAGTTACAGGGGGCTCCTGGACACTGAAGCTTTCTTT.